These T cell receptor beta chains were read from a single sample in a study of read filtering for tumor transcriptome and immune sequencing. TCRdb itself ran the reads through MiXCR, one entry per CDR3 protein. The sample has almost 40,000 distinct CDR3 sequences, 12% to 15% seen once. Input material: a population of CD138-negative cells sorted from bone marrow. These receptors all come from a donor at least 40 years old with multiple myeloma. The CDR3 runs from the conserved cysteine through the conserved F or W. Each record gives: V gene, J gene, D gene, clone size, CDR3 protein, CDR3 DNA. The D gene is left open where the match is weak. The size entry is marked missing in some rows and otherwise reads once, few, many or a size class.

TRBV6-5,TRBJ2-5,TRBD2,-,CAGSGLAGGETQYF,TGTGCCGGCAGTGGGCTAGCGGGGGGAGAGACCCAGTACTTC
TRBV5-1,TRBJ2-5,-,many,CASSGGRNQETQYF,TGCGCCAGCAGCGGGGGACGGAACCAAGAGACCCAGTACTTC
TRBV7-2,TRBJ2-7,-,-,CASSLIQDSYEQYF,TGTGCCAGCAGCTTAATACAGGACTCCTACGAGCAGTACTTC
TRBV12-3/TRBV12-4,TRBJ1-1,-,many,CASSLPNTEAFF,TGTGCCAGCAGTTTACCTAACACTGAAGCTTTCTTT
TRBV20-1,TRBJ1-1,-,-,CSGLKMGGTEAFF,TGCAGTGGCCTGAAAATGGGGGGCACTGAAGCTTTCTTT
TRBV7-2,TRBJ2-3,TRBD2,medium-sized,CASSPWGGLDTQYF,TGTGCCAGCAGTCCCTGGGGAGGGCTCGATACGCAGTATTTT
TRBV5-5,TRBJ2-1,-,many,CASSLGRVYNEQFF,TGTGCCAGCAGCTTGGGCAGGGTCTACAATGAGCAGTTCTTC
TRBV16,TRBJ1-1,TRBD1,many,CASSQGAGGWTEAFF,TGTGCCAGCAGCCAAGGTGCAGGGGGCTGGACTGAAGCTTTCTTT
TRBV30,TRBJ2-7,-,-,CAWRRPGQYSYEQYF,TGTGCCTGGCGTCGGCCAGGACAGTACTCCTACGAGCAGTACTTC
TRBV11-2,TRBJ2-1,-,many,CASSVPPTTHYNEQFF,TGTGCCAGCAGCGTACCGCCCACCACCCACTACAATGAGCAGTTCTTC
TRBV20-1,TRBJ2-3,-,many,CSATTTGPDTQYF,TGCAGTGCTACGACCACAGGGCCGGATACGCAGTATTTT
TRBV7-2,TRBJ2-7,TRBD1,many,CASSFGTGVFYEQYF,TGTGCCAGCAGCTTCGGGACAGGGGTATTCTACGAGCAGTACTTC
TRBV29-1,TRBJ1-1,TRBD1,few,CSVEDPDRGLGAFF,TGCAGCGTTGAAGATCCGGACAGGGGGCTAGGAGCTTTCTTT
TRBV6-2/TRBV6-3,TRBJ1-1,-,many,CASSTQTANTEAFF,TGTGCCAGCAGTACCCAGACAGCGAACACTGAAGCTTTCTTT
TRBV6-2/TRBV6-3,TRBJ1-2,-,-,CASSYGGSPYGYTF,TGTGCCAGCAGTTACGGGGGGAGTCCATATGGCTACACCTTC
TRBV11-2,TRBJ2-3,TRBD2,many,CASSLAGSGADTQYF,TGTGCCAGCAGCTTAGCGGGAAGCGGGGCAGATACGCAGTATTTT
TRBV28,TRBJ1-4,-,many,CASRAGRIGEKLFF,TGTGCCAGCAGGGCGGGCAGAATCGGTGAAAAACTGTTTTTT
TRBV7-3,TRBJ2-5,TRBD1,-,CASSQGQGGGQETQYF,TGTGCCAGCAGCCAAGGACAGGGAGGAGGACAAGAGACCCAGTACTTC
TRBV19,TRBJ2-3,-,many,CASVGGPRTDTQYF,TGTGCCAGCGTGGGGGGGCCTAGGACAGATACGCAGTATTTT
TRBV11-1,TRBJ2-2,-,many,CASSSRIRAEGTGELFF,TGTGCCAGCAGCTCAAGAATTAGAGCCGAGGGAACCGGGGAGCTGTTTTTT
TRBV7-2,TRBJ2-7,-,many,CASSLDVGYEQYF,TGTGCCAGCAGCTTAGATGTGGGTTACGAGCAGTACTTC